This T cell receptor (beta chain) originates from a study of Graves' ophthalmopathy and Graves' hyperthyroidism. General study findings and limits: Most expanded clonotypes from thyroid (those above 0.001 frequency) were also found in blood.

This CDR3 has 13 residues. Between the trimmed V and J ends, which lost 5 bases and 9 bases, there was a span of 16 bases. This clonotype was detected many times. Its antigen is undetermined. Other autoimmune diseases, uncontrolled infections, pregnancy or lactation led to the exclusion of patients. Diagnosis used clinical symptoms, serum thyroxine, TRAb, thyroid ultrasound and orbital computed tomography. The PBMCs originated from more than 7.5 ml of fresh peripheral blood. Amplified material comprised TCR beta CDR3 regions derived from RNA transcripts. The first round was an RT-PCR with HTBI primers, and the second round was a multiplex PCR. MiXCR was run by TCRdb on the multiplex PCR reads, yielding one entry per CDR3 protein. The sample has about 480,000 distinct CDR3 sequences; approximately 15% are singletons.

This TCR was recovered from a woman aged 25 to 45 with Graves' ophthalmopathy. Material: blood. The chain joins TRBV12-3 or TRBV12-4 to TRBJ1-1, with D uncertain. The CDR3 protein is CASSHLGGRKAFF. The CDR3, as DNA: TGTGCCAGCAGTCACTTAGGAGGGAGAAAAGCTTTCTTT.